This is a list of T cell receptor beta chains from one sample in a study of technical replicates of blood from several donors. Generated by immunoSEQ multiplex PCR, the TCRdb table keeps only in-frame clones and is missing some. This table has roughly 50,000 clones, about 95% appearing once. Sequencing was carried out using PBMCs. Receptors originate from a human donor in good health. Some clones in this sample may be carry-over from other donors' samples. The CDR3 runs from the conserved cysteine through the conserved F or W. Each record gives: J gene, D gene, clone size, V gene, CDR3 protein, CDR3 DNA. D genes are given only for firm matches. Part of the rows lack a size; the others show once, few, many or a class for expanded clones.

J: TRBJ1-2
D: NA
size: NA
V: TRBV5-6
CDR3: CASSFFSRGNQDGYTF
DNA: TGTGCCAGCAGCTTTTTTTCACGGGGGAATCAGGATGGCTACACCTTC

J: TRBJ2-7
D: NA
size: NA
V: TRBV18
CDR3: CASSPGEGNEQYF
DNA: TGTGCCAGCTCCCCCGGCGAGGGTAACGAGCAGTACTTC

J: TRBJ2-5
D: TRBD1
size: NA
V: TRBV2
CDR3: CASYLGQGRETQYF
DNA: TGTGCCAGCTACCTGGGACAGGGTCGGGAGACCCAGTACTTC

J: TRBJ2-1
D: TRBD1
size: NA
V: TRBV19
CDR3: CASSIDRGNEQFF
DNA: TGTGCCAGTAGTATCGACAGGGGCAATGAGCAGTTCTTC

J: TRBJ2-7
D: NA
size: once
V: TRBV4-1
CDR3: CASSQDRAYEQYF
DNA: TGCGCCAGCAGCCAAGACAGGGCCTACGAGCAGTACTTC

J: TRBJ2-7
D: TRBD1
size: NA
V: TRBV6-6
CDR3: CASKGTGAYEQYF
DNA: TGTGCCAGCAAGGGGACAGGAGCCTACGAGCAGTACTTC

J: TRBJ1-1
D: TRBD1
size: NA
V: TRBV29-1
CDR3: CSVVYRGNTEAFF
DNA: TGCAGCGTTGTTTACAGGGGAAACACTGAAGCTTTCTTT

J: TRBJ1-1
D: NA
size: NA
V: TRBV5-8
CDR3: CASSLLRVYTEAFF
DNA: TGTGCCAGCAGCTTGTTAAGAGTTTACACTGAAGCTTTCTTT

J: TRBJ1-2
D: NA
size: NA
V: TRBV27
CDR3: CASRRGQANYGYTF
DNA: TGTGCCAGCCGACGAGGGCAAGCTAACTATGGCTACACCTTC

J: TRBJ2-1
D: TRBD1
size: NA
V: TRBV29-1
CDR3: CSVREAGTGIDNEQFF
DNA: TGCAGCGTCAGAGAGGCCGGGACAGGGATCGACAATGAGCAGTTCTTC

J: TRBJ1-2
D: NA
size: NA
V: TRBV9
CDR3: CASTSGAWGYTF
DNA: TGTGCCAGCACCTCAGGGGCTTGGGGCTACACCTTC

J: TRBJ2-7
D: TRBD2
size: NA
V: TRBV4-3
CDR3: CASSQARTSGEQYF
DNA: TGCGCCAGCAGCCAAGCGCGGACTAGCGGCGAGCAGTACTTC

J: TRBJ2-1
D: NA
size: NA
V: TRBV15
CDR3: CATSRVKSEQFF
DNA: TGTGCCACCAGCAGAGTAAAGAGTGAGCAGTTCTTC

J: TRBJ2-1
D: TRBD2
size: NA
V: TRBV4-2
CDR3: CASSQEASGSYNEQFF
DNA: TGTGCCAGCAGCCAAGAAGCTAGCGGGAGCTACAATGAGCAGTTCTTC

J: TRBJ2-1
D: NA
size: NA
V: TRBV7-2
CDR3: CASSLEALAYNEQFF
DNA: TGTGCCAGCAGCTTAGAGGCCCTAGCTTACAATGAGCAGTTCTTC

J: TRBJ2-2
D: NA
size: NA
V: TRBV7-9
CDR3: CASSLLPSTGELFF
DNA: TGTGCCAGCAGCTTACTTCCGAGCACCGGGGAGCTGTTTTTT

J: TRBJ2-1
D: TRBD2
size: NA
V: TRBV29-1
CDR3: CSVARASGSLDEQFF
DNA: TGCAGCGTTGCTAGGGCTAGCGGGAGTTTGGATGAGCAGTTCTTC

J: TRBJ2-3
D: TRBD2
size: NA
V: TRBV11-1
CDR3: CASSGGTSTTDTQYF
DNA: TGTGCCAGCAGCGGCGGGACTAGTACGACAGATACGCAGTATTTT

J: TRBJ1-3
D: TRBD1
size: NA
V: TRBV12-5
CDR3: CASGRTGAGSGNTIYF
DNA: TGTGCTAGTGGCAGGACAGGGGCCGGCTCTGGAAACACCATATATTTT

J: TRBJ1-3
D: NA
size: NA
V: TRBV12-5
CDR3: CASGLGQPSSGNTIYF
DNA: TGTGCTAGTGGTTTGGGACAGCCGAGCTCTGGAAACACCATATATTTT

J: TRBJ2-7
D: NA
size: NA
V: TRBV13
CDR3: CASSRDRRAYEQYF
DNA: TGTGCCAGCAGCCGGGATAGGAGGGCCTACGAGCAGTACTTC

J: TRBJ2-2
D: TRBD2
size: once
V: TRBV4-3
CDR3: CASSREHGPGGSTGELFF
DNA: TGCGCCAGCAGCCGAGAACATGGGCCGGGAGGTTCCACCGGGGAGCTGTTTTTT

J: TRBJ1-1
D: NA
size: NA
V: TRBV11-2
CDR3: CASSLARNTEAFF
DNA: TGTGCCAGCAGCTTAGCCAGGAACACTGAAGCTTTCTTT

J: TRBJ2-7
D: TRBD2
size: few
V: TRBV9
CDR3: CASSGLAGSDEQYF
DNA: TGTGCCAGCAGCGGATTAGCGGGGAGTGACGAGCAGTACTTC

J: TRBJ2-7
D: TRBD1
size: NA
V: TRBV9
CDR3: CASSASGTGAYEQYF
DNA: TGTGCCAGCAGCGCTTCCGGGACAGGGGCCTACGAGCAGTACTTC

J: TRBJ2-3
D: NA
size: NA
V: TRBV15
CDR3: CATSTNPGRYTDTQYF
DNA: TGTGCCACCAGCACTAACCCGGGAAGGTACACAGATACGCAGTATTTT

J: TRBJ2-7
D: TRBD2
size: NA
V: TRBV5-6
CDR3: CASSLPGLAPYEQYF
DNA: TGTGCCAGCAGCCTTCCGGGACTAGCGCCCTACGAGCAGTACTTC

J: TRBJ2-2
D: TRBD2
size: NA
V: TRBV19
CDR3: CASSPLGTSGISNTGELFF
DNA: TGTGCCAGTAGTCCCCTGGGGACTAGCGGGATTTCGAACACCGGGGAGCTGTTTTTT

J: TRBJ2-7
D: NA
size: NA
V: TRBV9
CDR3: CASSVAGGIAAEQYF
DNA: TGTGCCAGCAGCGTAGCTGGAGGGATAGCGGCAGAGCAGTACTTC

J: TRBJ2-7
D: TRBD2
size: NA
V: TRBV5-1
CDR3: CASSLVAGGVIYEQYF
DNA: TGCGCCAGCAGCTTGGTAGCGGGAGGAGTTATATACGAGCAGTACTTC

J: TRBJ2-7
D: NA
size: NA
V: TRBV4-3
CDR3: CASSQDILYEQYF
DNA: TGCGCCAGCAGCCAAGATATCTTGTACGAGCAGTACTTC

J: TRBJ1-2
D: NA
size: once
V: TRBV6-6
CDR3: CASTRGGRTYGYTF
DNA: TGTGCCAGCACCCGCGGGGGCAGGACCTATGGCTACACCTTC

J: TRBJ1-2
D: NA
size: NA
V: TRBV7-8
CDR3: CASSLRRDTNGYTF
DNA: TGTGCCAGCAGCTTACGAAGGGACACAAATGGCTACACCTTC

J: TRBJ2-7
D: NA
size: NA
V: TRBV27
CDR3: CASSLSSQGGYF
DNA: TGTGCCAGCAGTTTATCCTCCCAGGGCGGGTACTTC

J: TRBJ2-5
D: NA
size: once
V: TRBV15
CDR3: CATSRGAGRETQYF
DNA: TGTGCCACCAGCAGAGGGGCGGGGAGAGAGACCCAGTACTTC

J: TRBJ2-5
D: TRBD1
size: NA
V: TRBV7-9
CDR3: CASSRKRDRGETQYF
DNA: TGTGCCAGCAGCCGCAAAAGGGACAGGGGAGAGACCCAGTACTTC